Described below is a single T cell receptor beta chain sequence and its context. Its antigen target is currently unknown. The sample holds no much larger clone one base away, and base qualities are not on file. Library construction relied on the immunoSEQ multiplex PCR assay. TCRdb retrieved this table from immuneACCESS and kept in-frame rearrangements only. Not all clones are present; in checked studies, unresolved V genes account for under half, and no reason is known for the remainder. For this sample the table gives roughly 76,000 clones, of which about 94% were detected only once. The ten most abundant clones make up 4.5% to 6% of the sample. This sample was taken from a study of control samples from healthy donors and cancer patients (dated by TCRdb to 2018 to 2020). Sequencing used blood. This clonotype was obtained from a young woman in good health.

The CDR3 region has the sequence CASRKGEMNTEAFF. The DNA sequence is as follows: TGTGCCAGTAGGAAAGGGGAAATGAACACTGAAGCTTTCTTT. The V and J genes are TRBV19 and TRBJ1-1, and TRBD1 may be the D gene, going by 5 matching bases. The CDR3 spans 14 residues, from the cysteine through the phenylalanine. The DNA shown is the 42-base CDR3, in frame from base 1. Sequences LNHDA (CDR1) and SQIVND (CDR2) are obtained from the germline V gene (reference sequence). The trim is 6 bases for V and 0 bases for J, with a gap of 11 bases between the germline ends.